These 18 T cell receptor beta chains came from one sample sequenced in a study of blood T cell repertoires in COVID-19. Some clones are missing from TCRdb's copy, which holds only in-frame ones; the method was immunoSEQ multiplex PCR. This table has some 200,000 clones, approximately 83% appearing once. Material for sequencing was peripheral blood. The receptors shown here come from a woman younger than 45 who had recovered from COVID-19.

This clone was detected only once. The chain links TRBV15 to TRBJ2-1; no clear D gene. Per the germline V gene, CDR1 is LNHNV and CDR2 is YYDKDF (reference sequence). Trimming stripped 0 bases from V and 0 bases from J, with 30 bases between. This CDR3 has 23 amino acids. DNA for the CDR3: TGTGCCACCAGCAGAGATCGGCGGTCTGATGGTGTCCCCCCCTCTCTCTCCTACAATGAGCAGTTCTTC. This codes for CATSRDRRSDGVPPSLSYNEQFF.

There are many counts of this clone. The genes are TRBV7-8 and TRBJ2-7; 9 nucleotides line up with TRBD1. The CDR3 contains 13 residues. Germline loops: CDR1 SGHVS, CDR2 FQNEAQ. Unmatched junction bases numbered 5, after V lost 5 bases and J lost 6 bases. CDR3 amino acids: CASSTQTGGEQYF. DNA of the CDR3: TGTGCCAGCAGCACCCAGACAGGGGGCGAGCAGTACTTC.

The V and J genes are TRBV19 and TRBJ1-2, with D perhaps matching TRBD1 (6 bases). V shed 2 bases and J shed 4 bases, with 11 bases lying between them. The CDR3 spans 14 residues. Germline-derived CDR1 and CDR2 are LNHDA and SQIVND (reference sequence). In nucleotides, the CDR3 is TGTGCCAGTAGTATACAGGGGCGCGGCTATGGCTACACCTTC. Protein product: CASSIQGRGYGYTF.

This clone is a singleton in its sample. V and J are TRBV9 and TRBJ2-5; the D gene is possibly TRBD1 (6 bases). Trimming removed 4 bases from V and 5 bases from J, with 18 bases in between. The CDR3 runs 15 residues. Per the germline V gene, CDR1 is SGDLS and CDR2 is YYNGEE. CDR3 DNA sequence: TGTGCCAGCAGCCAGACCACAGGGTTGGATGAGACCCAGTACTTC. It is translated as CASSQTTGLDETQYF.

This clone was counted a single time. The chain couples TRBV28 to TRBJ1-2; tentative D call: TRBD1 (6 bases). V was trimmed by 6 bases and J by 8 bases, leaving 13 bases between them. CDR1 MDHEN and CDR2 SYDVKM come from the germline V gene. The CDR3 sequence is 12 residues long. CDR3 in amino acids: CASRLQGWGYTF. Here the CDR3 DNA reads TGTGCCAGCAGGTTACAGGGCTGGGGCTACACCTTC.

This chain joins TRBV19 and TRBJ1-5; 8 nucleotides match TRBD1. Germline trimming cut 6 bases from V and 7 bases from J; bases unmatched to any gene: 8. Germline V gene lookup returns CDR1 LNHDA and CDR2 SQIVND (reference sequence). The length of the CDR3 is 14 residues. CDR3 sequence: CASSRTGTGQPQHF. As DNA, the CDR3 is TGTGCCAGTAGCCGGACCGGGACAGGACAGCCCCAGCATTTT.

The CDR3 region has the DNA TGTGCCAGCAGTCGACAGTGGGATCAGCCCCAGCATTTT. Amino acid sequence: CASSRQWDQPQHF. The chain recombines TRBV2 with TRBJ1-5; a weak D match, TRBD1 (5 bases). This CDR3 contains 13 residues. The germline V gene has CDR1 SNHLY and CDR2 FYNNEI. Trimming stripped 5 bases from V and 5 bases from J, with 10 bases between.

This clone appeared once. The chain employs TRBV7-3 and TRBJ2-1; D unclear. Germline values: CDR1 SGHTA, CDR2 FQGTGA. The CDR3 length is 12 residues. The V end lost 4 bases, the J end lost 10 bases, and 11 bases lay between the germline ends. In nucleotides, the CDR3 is TGTGCCAGCAGCTCGACTCTCCGGGAGCAGTTCTTC. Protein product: CASSSTLREQFF. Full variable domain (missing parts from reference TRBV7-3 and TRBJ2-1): GAGVSQTPSNKVTEKGKYVELRCDPISGHTALYWYRQSLGQGPEFLIYFQGTGAADDSGLPNDRFFAVRPEGSVSTLKIQRTERGDSAVYLCASSSTLREQFFGPGTRLTVL.

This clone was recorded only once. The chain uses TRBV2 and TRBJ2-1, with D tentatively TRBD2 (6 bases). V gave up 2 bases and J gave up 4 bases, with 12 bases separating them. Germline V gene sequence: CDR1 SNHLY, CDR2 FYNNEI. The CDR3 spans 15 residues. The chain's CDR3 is CASSERGLEYNEQFF. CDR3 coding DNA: TGTGCCAGCAGTGAAAGGGGACTCGAGTACAATGAGCAGTTCTTC.

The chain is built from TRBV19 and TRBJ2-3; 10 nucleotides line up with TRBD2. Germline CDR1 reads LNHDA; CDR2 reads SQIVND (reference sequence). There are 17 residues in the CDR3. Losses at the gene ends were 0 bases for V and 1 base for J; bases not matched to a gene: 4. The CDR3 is CASSIDLGTSGTDTQYF. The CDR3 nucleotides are TGTGCCAGTAGTATAGATCTAGGGACTAGCGGCACAGATACGCAGTATTTT.

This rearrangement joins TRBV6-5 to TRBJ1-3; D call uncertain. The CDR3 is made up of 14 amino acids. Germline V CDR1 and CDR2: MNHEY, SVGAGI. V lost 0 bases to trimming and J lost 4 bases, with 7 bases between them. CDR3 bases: TGTGCCAGCAGTTACTCCAACCGGGGAAACACCATATATTTT. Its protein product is CASSYSNRGNTIYF.

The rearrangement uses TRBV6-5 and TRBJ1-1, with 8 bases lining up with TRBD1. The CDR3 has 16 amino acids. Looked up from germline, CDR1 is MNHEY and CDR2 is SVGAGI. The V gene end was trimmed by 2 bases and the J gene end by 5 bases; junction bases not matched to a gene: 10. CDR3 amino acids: CASSYLSQGAGTEAFF. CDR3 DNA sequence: TGTGCCAGCAGTTACCTCTCCCAGGGGGCGGGAACTGAAGCTTTCTTT.

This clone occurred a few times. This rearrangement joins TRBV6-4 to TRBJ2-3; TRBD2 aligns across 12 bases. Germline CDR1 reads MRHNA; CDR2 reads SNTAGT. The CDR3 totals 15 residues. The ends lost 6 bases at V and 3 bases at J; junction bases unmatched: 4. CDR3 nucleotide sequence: TGTGCCAGCAGCCTAGCGGGAGGGAGTACAGATACGCAGTATTTT. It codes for CASSLAGGSTDTQYF.

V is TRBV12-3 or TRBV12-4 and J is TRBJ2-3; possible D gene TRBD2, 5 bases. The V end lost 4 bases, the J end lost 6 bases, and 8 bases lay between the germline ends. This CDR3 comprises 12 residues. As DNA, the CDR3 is TGTGCCAGCAGTTATAGGAGGGATACGCAGTATTTT. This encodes CASSYRRDTQYF.

Written as DNA, the CDR3 is TGTGCCAGCAGACAGGGTTGGGCCTATGGCTACACCTTC. It yields the protein CASRQGWAYGYTF. The chain combines TRBV28 with TRBJ1-2, with a possible D match to TRBD1 (6 bases). Deletions cut 6 bases from V and 4 bases from J, with 12 bases between. Germline V lookup: CDR1 MDHEN, CDR2 SYDVKM. This CDR3 has 13 residues.

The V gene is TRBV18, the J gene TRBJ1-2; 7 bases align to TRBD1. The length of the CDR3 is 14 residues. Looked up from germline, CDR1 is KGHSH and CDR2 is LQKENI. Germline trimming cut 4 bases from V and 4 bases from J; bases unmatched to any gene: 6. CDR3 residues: CASSLKGGGYGYTF. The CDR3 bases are TGTGCCAGCTCACTAAAAGGGGGCGGCTATGGCTACACCTTC. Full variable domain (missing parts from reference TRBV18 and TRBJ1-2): NAGVMQNPRHLVRRRGQEARLRCSPMKGHSHVYWYRQLPEEGLKFMVYLQKENIIDESGMPKERFSAEFPKEGPSILRIQQVVRGDSAAYFCASSLKGGGYGYTFGSGTRLTVV.

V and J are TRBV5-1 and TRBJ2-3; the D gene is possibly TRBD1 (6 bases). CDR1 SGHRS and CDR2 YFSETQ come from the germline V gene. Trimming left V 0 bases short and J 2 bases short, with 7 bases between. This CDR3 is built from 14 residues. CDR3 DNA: TGCGCCAGCAGCTTGGGGACAGTCACAGATACGCAGTATTTT. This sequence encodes CASSLGTVTDTQYF. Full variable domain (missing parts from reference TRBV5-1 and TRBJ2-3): KAGVTQTPRYLIKTRGQQVTLSCSPISGHRSVSWYQQTPGQGLQFLFEYFSETQRNKGNFPGRFSGRQFSNSRSEMNVSTLELGDSALYLCASSLGTVTDTQYFGPGTRLTVL.

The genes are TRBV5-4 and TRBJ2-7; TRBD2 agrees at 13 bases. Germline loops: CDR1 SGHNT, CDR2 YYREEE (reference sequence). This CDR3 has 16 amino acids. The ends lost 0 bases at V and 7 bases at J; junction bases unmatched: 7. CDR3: CASSLEGLAGSGEQYF. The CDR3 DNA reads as TGTGCCAGCAGCTTGGAGGGACTAGCGGGGTCTGGGGAGCAGTACTTC.